This passage covers 21 T cell receptor beta chains from one sample sequenced in a study of blood T cell repertoires in COVID-19. TCRdb keeps only in-frame clones here, not all; method: immunoSEQ multiplex PCR. This sample has 120,000 to 150,000 clones, with around four fifths found just once. Sequenced material: PBMCs or T cells enriched from blood (not recorded which). The receptor set was obtained from a woman aged 40 to 50 who had recovered from COVID-19.

This sequence joins TRBV13 and TRBJ2-1; possibly TRBD1 for D (6 bases). The germline CDR1 and CDR2 sequences are PRHDT and FYEKMQ (reference sequence). CDR3 length equals 12 residues. V dropped 5 bases and J dropped 6 bases, with 8 bases sitting between them. CDR3 nucleotides: TGTGCCAGCAGCAGGGACACCAATGAGCAGTTCTTC. This translates into CASSRDTNEQFF.

V usage is TRBV5-4 and J usage is TRBJ1-1, with 12 nucleotides matching TRBD1. Per germline, CDR1 SGHNT and CDR2 YYREEE (reference sequence). The CDR3 sequence is 15 residues long. V gave up 4 bases and J gave up 1 base; unmatched junction bases: 2. The CDR3 bases are TGTGCCAGCAGCAGGGACAGGGGGCAGAACACTGAAGCTTTCTTT. Protein sequence: CASSRDRGQNTEAFF.

The chain carries TRBV4-1 and TRBJ2-7; D gene ambiguous. In germline, CDR1 is MGHRA, CDR2 YSYEKL. Between the trimmed V and J ends, which lost 0 bases and 3 bases, there was a span of 12 bases. The CDR3 has 15 amino acids. Written as DNA, the CDR3 is TGCGCCAGCAGCCAAGAGATTACTCAAAACTACGAGCAGTACTTC. Translated: CASSQEITQNYEQYF.

The rearrangement links TRBV11-2 to TRBJ2-7; no reliable D call. V was shortened by 5 bases and J by 6 bases, with 17 bases between the two germline ends. From germline, CDR1 is SGHAT and CDR2 FQNNGV. This CDR3 is built from 14 residues. The DNA for the CDR3 is TGTGCCAGCAGCCGAGAAGCCGTCATCTCCGAGCAGTACTTC. This sequence encodes CASSREAVISEQYF.

The chain employs TRBV7-9 and TRBJ1-1, with a weak D call TRBD1 (6 bases). Germline CDR1 and CDR2: SEHNR and FQNEAQ (reference sequence). The CDR3 spans 14 residues. With 1 base removed from V and 1 base from J, the gap between germline ends came to 7 bases. CDR3 protein: CASSLGGGNTEAFF. CDR3 in DNA: TGTGCCAGCAGCTTAGGAGGGGGGAACACTGAAGCTTTCTTT. Using reference TRBV7-9 and TRBJ1-1 for the parts outside the CDR3, the full variable domain is DTGVSQNPRHKITKRGQNVTFRCDPISEHNRLYWYRQTLGQGPEFLTYFQNEAQLEKSRLLSDRFSAERPKGSFSTLEIQRTEQGDSAMYLCASSLGGGNTEAFFGQGTRLTVV.

The chain carries TRBV19 and TRBJ2-7; TRBD1 matches at 7 bases. The CDR3 is made up of 14 amino acids. Germline CDR1 reads LNHDA; CDR2 reads SQIVND (reference sequence). After removal of 9 bases from V and 3 bases from J, the junction contained 11 bases not matched to a gene. The CDR3, as DNA: TGTGCCAGCGCCGTCCGGGACAGCCTCTACGAGCAGTACTTC. Translating it yields CASAVRDSLYEQYF. Full variable domain (outside the CDR3, taken from reference TRBV19 and TRBJ2-7): DGGITQSPKYLFRKEGQNVTLSCEQNLNHDAMYWYRQDPGQGLRLIYYSQIVNDFQKGDIAEGYSVSREKKESFPLTVTSAQKNPTAFYLCASAVRDSLYEQYFGPGTRLTVT.

The chain recombines TRBV4-1 with TRBJ1-2, with 9 bases aligning to TRBD1. This CDR3 spans 15 amino acids. The V and J ends lost 1 base and 8 bases, in that order; junction bases with no gene match: 8. Per the germline V gene, CDR1 is MGHRA and CDR2 is YSYEKL. This CDR3 is CASSQAGTGPFGYTF. The CDR3 nucleotides read TGCGCCAGCAGCCAAGCCGGGACAGGGCCGTTCGGCTACACCTTC.

This chain uses TRBV9 with TRBJ1-2; no clear D gene. Germline assignment: CDR1 SGDLS and CDR2 YYNGEE. The CDR3 is 14 residues long. The V end was cut by 5 bases, the J end by 4 bases, with 15 bases between. The CDR3 nucleotides are TGTGCCAGCAGTGAGGACTTCCCCCCCTATGGCTACACCTTC. Amino acids: CASSEDFPPYGYTF.

This clone is termed medium-sized. The chain has TRBV2 and TRBJ1-1; no reliable D call. This CDR3 has 15 amino acids. Between the trimmed V and J ends, which lost 3 bases and 4 bases, there was a span of 15 bases. Germline V CDR1 and CDR2: SNHLY, FYNNEI. The chain's CDR3 is CASSEVRSLGTEAFF. The CDR3 DNA is TGTGCCAGCAGTGAGGTTCGCAGTCTAGGCACTGAAGCTTTCTTT.

The chain joins TRBV19 to TRBJ1-2, with 8 bases aligning to TRBD1. The CDR3 length is 15 residues. The germline V gene has CDR1 LNHDA and CDR2 SQIVND (reference sequence). J was trimmed by 1 base and V by 7 bases; bases with no gene match: 8. Written as DNA, the CDR3 is TGTGCCAGTACCCCGGACAGGGCGTTTAACTATGGCTACACCTTC. Translation: CASTPDRAFNYGYTF. The variable domain in full, with the rest retrieved from reference TRBV19 and TRBJ1-2, is DGGITQSPKYLFRKEGQNVTLSCEQNLNHDAMYWYRQDPGQGLRLIYYSQIVNDFQKGDIAEGYSVSREKKESFPLTVTSAQKNPTAFYLCASTPDRAFNYGYTFGSGTRLTVV.

J is TRBJ2-7 and V is TRBV2; 12 nucleotides match TRBD2. The CDR3 runs to 16 residues. The V gene end was trimmed by 5 bases and the J gene end by 5 bases; junction bases not matched to a gene: 10. Germline V gene data show CDR1 as SNHLY and CDR2 as FYNNEI. As DNA, the CDR3 is TGTGCCAGCAGTCTCTTAACTAGCGGGGGGCACGACGAGCAGTACTTC. This gives the protein CASSLLTSGGHDEQYF.

The J gene is TRBJ1-1, the V gene TRBV12-3 or TRBV12-4, with 9 bases fitting TRBD1. This CDR3 spans 13 amino acids. The V and J ends lost 3 bases and 11 bases, in that order; junction bases with no gene match: 7. In DNA, the CDR3 is TGTGCCAGCAGTTTCGGGACAGGGACTAATGCTTTCTTT. Translation: CASSFGTGTNAFF.

The V gene is TRBV3-1 (or the pseudogene TRBV3-2), the J gene TRBJ1-2; no definite D call. V was shortened by 1 base and J by 7 bases, with 10 bases between the two germline ends. This CDR3 comprises 13 residues. Germline V gives CDR1 LGHDT, CDR2 YNNKEL (reference sequence). The CDR3, as DNA: TGTGCCAGCAGCCAAGTTGAAGAGTCTGGCTACACCTTC. Translation gives CASSQVEESGYTF.

This clone has just one count. This rearrangement joins TRBV3-1 (or the pseudogene TRBV3-2) to TRBJ1-3, with 9 positions matching TRBD1. CDR1 is LGHDT, CDR2 YNNKEL, per germline (reference sequence). CDR3 size: 13 residues. J was trimmed by 4 bases and V by 5 bases; bases with no gene match: 0. The CDR3 is CASSGTGGNTIYF. CDR3 sequence (DNA): TGTGCCAGCAGCGGGACAGGGGGAAACACCATATATTTT.

V usage is TRBV5-1 and J usage is TRBJ1-1; tentatively, D is TRBD1 (6 bases). Germline V gene sequence: CDR1 SGHRS, CDR2 YFSETQ. Between the trimmed V and J ends, which lost 3 bases and 8 bases, there was a span of 11 bases. The CDR3 consists of 12 residues. In nucleotides, the CDR3 is TGCGCCAGCAGCTCCAGAGGACAGGAAGCTTTCTTT. The encoded protein is CASSSRGQEAFF. Full variable domain (outside the CDR3, taken from reference TRBV5-1 and TRBJ1-1): KAGVTQTPRYLIKTRGQQVTLSCSPISGHRSVSWYQQTPGQGLQFLFEYFSETQRNKGNFPGRFSGRQFSNSRSEMNVSTLELGDSALYLCASSSRGQEAFFGQGTRLTVV.

This clone was seen more than once but under ten times. V gene TRBV5-6 combines with J gene TRBJ2-7; 9 bases fit TRBD1. From germline, CDR1 is SGHDT and CDR2 YYEEEE. CDR3 size: 16 residues. J gave up 4 bases and V 0 bases, and 8 bases lay outside the gene matches. The CDR3 coding sequence is TGTGCCAGCAGCTTGGCCATTGGGACAGGGTTATACGAGCAGTACTTC. Translating it yields CASSLAIGTGLYEQYF.

The chain uses TRBV7-9 and TRBJ2-4; TRBD2 might be the D (6 bases). The CDR3 spans 15 residues. The ends were cut back, 4 bases at V and 3 bases at J, with 13 bases in the middle. Germline V gives CDR1 SEHNR, CDR2 FQNEAQ (reference sequence). Here the CDR3 DNA reads TGTGCCAGCAGCTCGACATCCGGGGGCAAAAACATTCAGTACTTC. Its protein is CASSSTSGGKNIQYF.

The rearrangement joins TRBV14 to TRBJ1-1; D is uncertain. CDR1 is SGHDN, CDR2 FVKESK, per germline. Trimming stripped 5 bases from V and 3 bases from J, with 13 bases between. The CDR3 length is 14 residues. CDR3 protein: CASSARVDYTEAFF. CDR3 in DNA: TGTGCCAGCAGCGCTCGGGTCGACTACACTGAAGCTTTCTTT.

The chain uses TRBV30 and TRBJ1-3, with 10 positions matching TRBD1. J was trimmed by 3 bases and V by 4 bases; bases with no gene match: 3. CDR1 and CDR2 from the germline V gene are GTSNPN and SVGIG (reference sequence). The CDR3 consists of 14 residues. CDR3 sequence reads: CAWTDRGYGNTIYF. The CDR3 nucleotides read TGTGCCTGGACGGACAGGGGGTATGGAAACACCATATATTTT.

This chain links TRBV13 with TRBJ1-1; D is possibly TRBD1 (5 bases). From germline, CDR1 is PRHDT and CDR2 FYEKMQ (reference sequence). V was trimmed by 1 base and J by 6 bases, leaving 15 bases between them. The CDR3 extends over 15 amino acids. The CDR3: CASSLDPRGGAEAFF. For the CDR3, the DNA is TGTGCCAGCAGCTTAGACCCAAGGGGAGGGGCTGAAGCTTTCTTT.

J is TRBJ1-1 and V is TRBV27, with a possible D match to TRBD1 (5 bases). The V gene lost 4 bases and the J gene lost 8 bases, with 14 bases spanning the gap. Germline V gene sequence: CDR1 MNHEY, CDR2 SMNVEV (reference sequence). The CDR3 has 13 amino acids. In DNA form, the CDR3 reads TGTGCCAGCAGTTCCTATGGGGCGGAGGAAGCTTTCTTT. Protein product: CASSSYGAEEAFF.